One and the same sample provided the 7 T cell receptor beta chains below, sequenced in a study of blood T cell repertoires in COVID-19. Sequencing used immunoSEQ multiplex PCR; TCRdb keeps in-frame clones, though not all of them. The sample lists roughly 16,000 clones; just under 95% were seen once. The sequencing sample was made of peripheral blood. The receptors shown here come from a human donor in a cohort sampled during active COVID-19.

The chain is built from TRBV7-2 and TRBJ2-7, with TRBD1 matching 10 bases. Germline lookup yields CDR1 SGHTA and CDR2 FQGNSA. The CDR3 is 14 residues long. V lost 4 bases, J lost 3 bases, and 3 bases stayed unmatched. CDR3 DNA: TGTGCCAGCAGCTGGGACAGGGGCTTCTACGAGCAGTACTTC. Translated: CASSWDRGFYEQYF.

DNA of the CDR3: TGTGCCAGCCGACTAGCGGGGGGGCCGGGTGAGCAGTTCTTC. This sequence encodes CASRLAGGPGEQFF. The chain recombines TRBV6-5 with TRBJ2-1, with 14 positions matching TRBD2. CDR1 and CDR2 from the germline V gene are MNHEY and SVGAGI. This CDR3 comprises 14 residues. The trim removed 8 bases at V and 9 bases at J, leaving 6 bases unmatched.

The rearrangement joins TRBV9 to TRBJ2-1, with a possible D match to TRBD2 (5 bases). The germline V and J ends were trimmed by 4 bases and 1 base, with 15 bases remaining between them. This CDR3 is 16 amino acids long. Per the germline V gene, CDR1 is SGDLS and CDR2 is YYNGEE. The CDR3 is CASSPVRASSYNEQFF. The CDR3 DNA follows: TGTGCCAGCAGCCCCGTGCGGGCGTCGTCCTACAATGAGCAGTTCTTC.

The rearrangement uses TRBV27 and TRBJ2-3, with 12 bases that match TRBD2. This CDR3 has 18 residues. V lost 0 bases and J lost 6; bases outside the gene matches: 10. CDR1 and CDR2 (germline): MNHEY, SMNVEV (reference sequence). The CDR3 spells CASSLSGLAGGPWDTQYF. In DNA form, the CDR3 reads TGTGCCAGCAGTTTATCGGGTCTAGCGGGAGGGCCGTGGGATACGCAGTATTTT.

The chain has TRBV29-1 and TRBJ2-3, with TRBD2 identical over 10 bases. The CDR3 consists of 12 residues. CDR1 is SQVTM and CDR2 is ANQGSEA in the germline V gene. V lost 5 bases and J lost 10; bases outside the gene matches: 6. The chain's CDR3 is CSVSGGAEAQYF. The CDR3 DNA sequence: TGCAGCGTTAGCGGGGGGGCCGAGGCGCAGTATTTT.

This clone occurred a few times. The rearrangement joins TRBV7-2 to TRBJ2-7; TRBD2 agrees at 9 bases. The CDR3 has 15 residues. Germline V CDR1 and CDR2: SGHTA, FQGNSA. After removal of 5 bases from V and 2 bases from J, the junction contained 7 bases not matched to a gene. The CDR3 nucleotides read TGTGCCAGCAGCCCCGCCAGGACTAGCGCCTACGAGCAGTACTTC. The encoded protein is CASSPARTSAYEQYF.

CDR3 residues: CASSPGHLNTEAFF. The CDR3 DNA is TGTGCCAGCAGCCCAGGACATCTGAACACTGAAGCTTTCTTT. The rearrangement links TRBV4-2 to TRBJ1-1, with D perhaps TRBD1 (5 bases). The CDR3 length is 14 residues. Deletions cut 4 bases from V and 0 bases from J, with 9 bases between. Germline V gene sequence: CDR1 LGHNA, CDR2 YNFKEQ.